Listed here are 16 T cell receptor beta chains from one sample, sequenced in a study of OX40 agonist ivuxolimab in advanced cancers. TCRdb's table, derived via immunoSEQ multiplex PCR, lists solely in-frame clones and lacks some. This table holds approximately 49,000 clones, 75% to 90% found once. The specimen was CD4+ or CD8+ T cells sorted from blood, collected in a trial of the OX40 agonist ivuxolimab. The receptors derive from an adult with an advanced solid tumor such as melanoma, head and neck, liver or kidney cancer.

This clone was found a few times. V and J are TRBV6-1 and TRBJ1-1, with 7 nucleotides matching TRBD1. CDR1 and CDR2 from the germline V gene are MNHNS and SASEGT. With 5 bases clipped from V and 4 bases from J, the junction kept 7 bases outside the gene matches. The CDR3 runs to 14 residues. CDR3 in amino acids: CASSYPGQSTEAFF. DNA of the CDR3: TGTGCCAGCAGTTATCCGGGACAGAGCACTGAAGCTTTCTTT.

This clone was detected only a few times. The chain employs TRBV7-6 and TRBJ2-2, with TRBD2 identical over 7 bases. Trimming at V came to 1 base and at J to 0 bases, leaving 5 bases not matched to a gene. The germline CDR1 and CDR2 sequences are SGHVS and FNYEAQ. This CDR3 spans 17 amino acids. The CDR3 protein is CASSLDRGTTNTGELFF. CDR3 DNA sequence: TGTGCCAGCAGCTTAGATCGGGGGACTACGAACACCGGGGAGCTGTTTTTT.

The chain employs TRBV4-1 and TRBJ1-5; a weak D match, TRBD1 (5 bases). In germline, CDR1 is MGHRA, CDR2 YSYEKL. Trimming pared 3 bases from V and 0 bases from J, leaving 9 bases between. This CDR3 is built from 15 residues. CDR3 in amino acids: CASSQDINSNQPQHF. Here the CDR3 DNA reads TGCGCCAGCAGCCAGGACATAAATAGCAATCAGCCCCAGCATTTT.

Only a few counts were recorded for this clone. The chain joins TRBV12-5 to TRBJ2-6, with no clear D. Germline CDR1 reads LGHNT; CDR2 reads FRNRAP. Deletions cut 6 bases from V and 2 bases from J, with 11 bases between. This CDR3 is 15 amino acids long. The CDR3 nucleotides are TGTGCTAGTGGGCCCTCCAAGGCTGGGGCCAACGTCCTGACTTTC. Its protein is CASGPSKAGANVLTF.

J is TRBJ2-7 and V is TRBV28; 7 nucleotides line up with TRBD1. Losses at the gene ends were 6 bases for V and 5 bases for J; bases not matched to a gene: 4. This CDR3 has 12 amino acids. Germline lookup yields CDR1 MDHEN and CDR2 SYDVKM. The CDR3 DNA reads TGTGCCAGCAGCAATGACAGGGACGAGCAGTACGTC. Amino acid sequence: CASSNDRDEQYV.

V usage is TRBV19 and J usage is TRBJ1-1; D is possibly TRBD1 (5 bases). This CDR3 is built from 17 residues. The V gene lost 6 bases and the J gene lost 0 bases, with 20 bases spanning the gap. CDR1 LNHDA and CDR2 SQIVND come from the germline V gene (reference sequence). The CDR3: CASSPRDRGEMNTEAFF. The CDR3 DNA sequence: TGTGCCAGTAGCCCCCGGGACCGGGGGGAAATGAACACTGAAGCTTTCTTT.

The chain carries TRBV4-3 and TRBJ2-1; 8 nucleotides line up with TRBD2. The ends lost 2 bases at V and 2 bases at J; junction bases unmatched: 5. Germline CDR1 LGHNA, CDR2 YSLEER. The CDR3 length is 16 residues. The CDR3: CASSQNSGGPYNEQFF. Written as DNA, the CDR3 is TGCGCCAGCAGCCAAAACAGCGGGGGCCCCTACAATGAGCAGTTCTTC.

The V and J genes are TRBV15 and TRBJ2-1; D is undetermined. Trimming shortened V by 0 bases and J by 7 bases, and 7 bases separated the two germline ends. Germline assignment: CDR1 LNHNV and CDR2 YYDKDF (reference sequence). The CDR3 runs 13 residues. In DNA form, the CDR3 reads TGTGCCACCAGCAGAGACCTCGCGAATGAGCAGTTCTTC. It specifies CATSRDLANEQFF.

The rearrangement joins TRBV11-2 to TRBJ2-3; TRBD1 might be the D (5 bases). Germline CDR1 is SGHAT and CDR2 is FQNNGV. With 5 bases removed from V and 5 bases from J, the gap between germline ends came to 17 bases. CDR3 size: 15 residues. Written as DNA, the CDR3 is TGTGCCAGCAGCCTCACAGGAAATCCGAGAGATACGCAGTATTTT. It codes for CASSLTGNPRDTQYF.

The chain recombines TRBV7-9 with TRBJ2-1; D call uncertain. The CDR3 has 16 residues. V lost 5 bases and J lost 8, with 22 bases in between. Germline CDR1 is SEHNR and CDR2 is FQNEAQ (reference sequence). The CDR3 DNA is TGTGCCAGCAGCCCTCCGGTCCTAAACTTAAAGCATGAGCAGTTCTTC. Amino acid sequence: CASSPPVLNLKHEQFF.

V is TRBV7-9 and J is TRBJ1-1, with D possibly matching TRBD1 (6 bases). Germline assignment: CDR1 SEHNR and CDR2 FQNEAQ (reference sequence). The CDR3 has 14 residues. The V and J ends lost 5 bases and 4 bases respectively, with 14 bases between them. CDR3 protein: CASSPLNRATEAFF. The CDR3 bases are TGTGCCAGCAGCCCCCTCAACAGGGCCACTGAAGCTTTCTTT.

The J gene is TRBJ2-3, the V gene TRBV5-1; no definite D call. The germline V and J ends were trimmed by 1 base and 4 bases, with 10 bases remaining between them. Germline V CDR1 and CDR2: SGHRS, YFSETQ. The CDR3 is 14 amino acids. CDR3 in amino acids: CASSLSLGPDTQYF. The CDR3 bases are TGCGCCAGCAGCTTGTCCCTAGGGCCAGATACGCAGTATTTT.

The rearrangement joins TRBV11-2 to TRBJ1-2; no clear D gene. Germline V gives CDR1 SGHAT, CDR2 FQNNGV. Trimming stripped 0 bases from V and 8 bases from J, with 16 bases between. CDR3 size: 15 residues. The CDR3 sequence is CASSLDATARRGYTF. CDR3 nucleotides: TGTGCCAGCAGCTTAGATGCTACAGCAAGAAGAGGCTACACCTTC.

The chain couples TRBV18 to TRBJ2-7, with TRBD1 identical over 8 bases. V gave up 2 bases and J gave up 6 bases; unmatched junction bases: 9. The CDR3 runs to 15 residues. Germline assignment: CDR1 KGHSH and CDR2 LQKENI. The CDR3 DNA reads as TGTGCCAGCTCACCAGCGGACAGGGTCCCAACCGAGCAGTACTTC. Translating it yields CASSPADRVPTEQYF.

The V call is TRBV7-9, the J call TRBJ2-7, with 8 bases lining up with TRBD2. V was clipped by 1 base and J by 9 bases; unmatched bases: 17. The CDR3 has 17 residues. Germline CDR1 SEHNR, CDR2 FQNEAQ (reference sequence). CDR3 bases: TGTGCCAGCAGCTTAGACGACACGGGGGGGCCCCCCTTTGCGCAGTACTTC. Its protein product is CASSLDDTGGPPFAQYF.

The chain carries TRBV10-1 and TRBJ1-2; the match to TRBD1 covers 7 bases. The V gene end was trimmed by 10 bases and the J gene end by 4 bases; junction bases not matched to a gene: 9. The CDR3 totals 13 residues. Germline-derived CDR1 and CDR2 are WNHNN and SYGVQD (reference sequence). The CDR3 loop reads CATETGSSYGYTF. The CDR3 nucleotides are TGCGCCACCGAGACAGGGTCTAGCTATGGCTACACCTTC.